This passage covers 23 T cell receptor beta chains from one sample sequenced in a study of shared clonotypes between healthy human individuals. The repertoire was sequenced with immunoSEQ multiplex PCR; TCRdb's copy has only in-frame clones and lacks some. The repertoire includes about 1.5 million clones, 98% of them detected once, and about 0.45% sits in the top ten. The sequencing input was naive CD4+ T cells sorted from blood. Stated subset: CD45RA+ positively selected. These receptors were obtained from a young man in good health.

The chain uses TRBV4-3 and TRBJ2-1; 8 positions match TRBD2. The CDR3 length is 15 residues. V lost 4 bases, J lost 8 bases, and 10 bases stayed unmatched. From germline, CDR1 is LGHNA and CDR2 YSLEER. The CDR3 spells CASSLRTSTSDEQFF. For the CDR3, the DNA is TGCGCCAGCAGCCTTAGGACTAGCACGTCGGATGAGCAGTTCTTC.

The rearrangement links TRBV7-8 to TRBJ2-3, with D hard to call. V was cut by 1 base and J by 0 bases, with 5 bases left in between. This CDR3 spans 14 amino acids. Per germline, CDR1 SGHVS and CDR2 FQNEAQ. The DNA for the CDR3 is TGTGCCAGCAGCTTAGTCGGCAGCACAGATACGCAGTATTTT. Amino acids: CASSLVGSTDTQYF.

The chain employs TRBV10-3 and TRBJ2-3; 7 bases are a match to TRBD2. CDR3 length: 15 amino acids. Germline trimming cut 5 bases from V and 3 bases from J; bases unmatched to any gene: 8. Germline V lookup: CDR1 ENHRY, CDR2 SYGVKD. CDR3 protein: CAISRGLQGTDTQYF. The CDR3 DNA is TGTGCCATCAGTCGGGGACTACAAGGGACAGATACGCAGTATTTT.

In nucleotides, the CDR3 is TGTGCCAGCAGTTTAAAGGGTGCGTTCTACAATGAGCAGTTCTTC. The encoded protein is CASSLKGAFYNEQFF. This chain connects TRBV27 to TRBJ2-1; D unresolved. The CDR3 spans 15 residues. The germline V gene has CDR1 MNHEY and CDR2 SMNVEV (reference sequence). Between the trimmed V and J ends, which lost 2 bases and 3 bases, there was a span of 11 bases.

V usage is TRBV28 and J usage is TRBJ2-1; no clear D. The V gene lost 7 bases and the J gene lost 8 bases, with 18 bases spanning the gap. The germline CDR1 and CDR2 sequences are MDHEN and SYDVKM. The CDR3 extends over 14 amino acids. The DNA for the CDR3 is TGTGCCAGCACCATAAGGGAAGGGTTGGATGAGCAGTTCTTC. Translation: CASTIREGLDEQFF.

The count of this clone is one. V is TRBV15 and J is TRBJ2-7; 9 nucleotides match TRBD1. V shed 5 bases, J shed 2 bases, and the junction held 7 bases outside the gene matches. Germline V CDR1 and CDR2: LNHNV, YYDKDF (reference sequence). The CDR3 contains 15 residues. Here the CDR3 reads CATSDRDRVTYEQYF. The CDR3 nucleotides are TGTGCCACCAGCGACCGGGACAGGGTTACCTACGAGCAGTACTTC.

The chain has TRBV4-3 and TRBJ2-6; D might be TRBD1 (5 bases). V was clipped by 0 bases and J by 2 bases, with 8 bases between them. Germline V gene lookup returns CDR1 LGHNA and CDR2 YSLEER. This CDR3 is built from 16 residues. CDR3 sequence reads: CASSQDKGPGANVLTF. Here the CDR3 DNA reads TGCGCCAGCAGCCAAGATAAGGGGCCTGGGGCCAACGTCCTGACTTTC.

For the CDR3, the DNA is TGTGCCACCCGAGTGGGGGGGACCTACACTGAAGCTTTCTTT. Amino acid sequence: CATRVGGTYTEAFF. The chain carries TRBV28 and TRBJ1-1; possibly TRBD1 for D (5 bases). The CDR3 has 14 residues. Trimming left V 10 bases short and J 3 bases short, with 18 bases between. Germline-derived CDR1 and CDR2 are MDHEN and SYDVKM.

The V and J genes are TRBV25-1 and TRBJ1-1; D not certain. Germline V gives CDR1 MGHDK, CDR2 SYGVNS. V was shortened by 1 base and J by 9 bases, with 12 bases between the two germline ends. This CDR3 has 13 residues. CDR3 loop: CASSESGTTQAFF. DNA of the CDR3: TGTGCCAGCAGTGAATCAGGAACTACCCAAGCTTTCTTT.

The chain links TRBV10-1 to TRBJ2-1; D gene ambiguous. The CDR3 has 17 residues. The V gene's germline CDR1 is WNHNN and CDR2 SYGVQD (reference sequence). Trimming took 3 bases from V and 1 from J, leaving 16 bases between them. The CDR3 DNA follows: TGCGCCAGCAGTGACCCCGGTATGGGTTTGTCCTACAATGAGCAGTTCTTC. Encoded protein: CASSDPGMGLSYNEQFF.

The genes are TRBV19 and TRBJ2-3; 10 nucleotides agree with TRBD2. V gave up 7 bases and J gave up 4 bases; unmatched junction bases: 2. The CDR3 is 13 residues long. Per germline, CDR1 LNHDA and CDR2 SQIVND (reference sequence). The CDR3 DNA is TGTGCCAGTACTCTAGCGGGAGCAGATACGCAGTATTTT. Amino acid sequence: CASTLAGADTQYF.

The chain employs TRBV5-1 and TRBJ2-5, with D perhaps matching TRBD1 (5 bases). The CDR3 has 14 residues. V lost 1 base to trimming and J lost 5 bases, with 12 bases between them. Germline V gives CDR1 SGHRS, CDR2 YFSETQ. The CDR3 DNA is TGCGCCAGCAGCTTGCTGGGGCGTGAGGAGACCCAGTACTTC. It codes for CASSLLGREETQYF.

The V call is TRBV6-6, the J call TRBJ2-7; D could derive from TRBD1 or TRBD2 (5 bases each). The V end lost 6 bases, the J end lost 9 bases, and 18 bases lay between the germline ends. CDR3 length equals 13 residues. Germline loops: CDR1 MNHNY, CDR2 SVGAGI (reference sequence). CDR3 amino acids: CASRPGTTEGQYF. CDR3 DNA: TGTGCCAGCAGACCCGGGACCACAGAGGGGCAGTACTTC.

J is TRBJ1-1 and V is TRBV29-1; D uncertain. The length of the CDR3 is 15 residues. The V end was cut by 4 bases, the J end by 1 base, with 16 bases between. The germline V gene has CDR1 SQVTM and CDR2 ANQGSEA. The CDR3 nucleotides read TGCAGCGTTGTACGACGGATCAATCCGAACACTGAAGCTTTCTTT. Amino acids: CSVVRRINPNTEAFF. The whole variable domain, remainder taken from reference TRBV29-1 and TRBJ1-1, is SAVISQKPSRDICQRGTSLTIQCQVDSQVTMMFWYRQQPGQSLTLIATANQGSEATYESGFVIDKFPISRPNLTFSTLTVSNMSPEDSSIYLCSVVRRINPNTEAFFGQGTRLTVV.

The V gene is TRBV29-1, the J gene TRBJ2-7, with 9 bases lining up with TRBD2. Germline-derived CDR1 and CDR2 are SQVTM and ANQGSEA. Trimming removed 0 bases from V and 3 bases from J; junction bases left unmatched: 12. The CDR3 consists of 17 residues. CDR3 in DNA: TGCAGCGTTGAAGAAGGGGGTTGGCGGGAGGGAAGCTACGAGCAGTACTTC. Translating gives CSVEEGGWREGSYEQYF.

V is TRBV2 and J is TRBJ1-5, with D possibly TRBD1 on 5 matching bases. V shed 3 bases and J shed 4 bases, with 16 bases lying between them. Per germline, CDR1 SNHLY and CDR2 FYNNEI. The CDR3 covers 16 residues. CDR3 in DNA: TGTGCCAGCAGTGACGCCCTGGGGGGTTGGAATCAGCCCCAGCATTTT. It translates to CASSDALGGWNQPQHF.

Worth noting for this clone: This specimen includes other DNA sequences encoding the same CDR3. The chain uses TRBV11-2 and TRBJ2-3; D gene unclear. The CDR3 extends over 14 amino acids. The germline V and J ends were trimmed by 0 bases and 3 bases, with 7 bases remaining between them. Germline CDR1 and CDR2: SGHAT and FQNNGV. CDR3 coding DNA: TGTGCCAGCAGCTTAGATATCGGGACAGATACGCAGTATTTT. It yields the protein CASSLDIGTDTQYF.

V usage is TRBV2 and J usage is TRBJ2-7; D is possibly TRBD1 (5 bases). CDR1 and CDR2 from the germline V gene are SNHLY and FYNNEI. V shed 6 bases and J shed 3 bases, with 18 bases lying between them. The CDR3 is made up of 15 amino acids. Here the CDR3 reads CASSRGHANIYEQYF. CDR3 coding DNA: TGTGCCAGCAGCCGAGGACACGCGAATATCTACGAGCAGTACTTC.

The chain is built from TRBV27 and TRBJ2-7; a weak D match, TRBD2 (5 bases). With 2 bases removed from V and 2 bases from J, the gap between germline ends came to 13 bases. In germline, CDR1 is MNHEY, CDR2 SMNVEV (reference sequence). This CDR3 comprises 15 residues. CDR3 in amino acids: CASSLRVASPYEQYF. CDR3 coding DNA: TGTGCCAGCAGTTTACGGGTAGCGTCACCCTACGAGCAGTACTTC.

V and J are TRBV7-9 and TRBJ1-1; 12 nucleotides align to TRBD1. The CDR3 runs 17 residues. Trimming took 2 bases from V and 1 from J; bases not matched to a gene: 5. Germline CDR1 reads SEHNR; CDR2 reads FQNEAQ (reference sequence). The DNA of the CDR3 is TGTGCCAGCAGCTTACCTCGGGACAGGGGGCGGAACACTGAAGCTTTCTTT. It translates to CASSLPRDRGRNTEAFF.

The chain employs TRBV7-2 and TRBJ2-5; tentatively, D is TRBD1 or TRBD2 (6 bases each). Looked up from germline, CDR1 is SGHTA and CDR2 is FQGNSA. The CDR3 sequence is 17 residues long. With 5 bases removed from V and 0 bases from J, the gap between germline ends came to 19 bases. For the CDR3, the DNA is TGTGCCAGCAGCCCCGTTGCGCGAGGGGGGCACCAAGAGACCCAGTACTTC. Amino acid sequence: CASSPVARGGHQETQYF.

This clone has a single count. The J gene is TRBJ1-3, the V gene TRBV15; D not certain. This CDR3 is 14 amino acids long. Germline V lookup: CDR1 LNHNV, CDR2 YYDKDF (reference sequence). The V and J ends lost 3 bases and 4 bases respectively, with 10 bases between them. CDR3 amino acids: CATSSRGKGNTIYF. The CDR3 DNA follows: TGTGCCACCAGCAGCCGGGGAAAGGGAAACACCATATATTTT.

The genes are TRBV10-3 and TRBJ2-7, with TRBD2 as a possible D gene (7 bases). Per the germline V gene, CDR1 is ENHRY and CDR2 is SYGVKD. The V and J ends lost 2 bases and 6 bases respectively, with 14 bases between them. This CDR3 is built from 14 residues. The CDR3 DNA sequence: TGTGCCATCAGTGAGCGGGGGGCCTCTGCCGAGCAGTACTTC. Translation: CAISERGASAEQYF.